The clone carrying this TCR beta chain was recorded a few times. The entry originates in a study of T-cell reconstitution after alpha-beta-depleted transplantation in children. This sample's TCRbeta library carried unique molecular identifier barcodes. MiXCR, run by TCRdb on the PCR reads, gives a single entry per CDR3 protein. Among approximately 400,000 distinct CDR3 sequences listed, approximately 11% were seen once. This CDR3 spans 15 amino acids. Germline CDR1 SGHRS, CDR2 YFSETQ. The ends lost 1 base at V and 4 bases at J; junction bases unmatched: 4. Specimen: PBMCs from the stem cell graft donor, collected from the stem cell graft. This chain connects TRBV5-1 to TRBJ2-5, with 10 bases identical to TRBD2. This clonotype was sampled from a human donor who donated a stem cell graft to a child with acute myeloid leukemia. The DNA of the CDR3 is TGCGCCAGCAGCTTGTCTAGCGGGGGAAGAGAGACCCAGTACTTC. Translated: CASSLSSGGRETQYF.